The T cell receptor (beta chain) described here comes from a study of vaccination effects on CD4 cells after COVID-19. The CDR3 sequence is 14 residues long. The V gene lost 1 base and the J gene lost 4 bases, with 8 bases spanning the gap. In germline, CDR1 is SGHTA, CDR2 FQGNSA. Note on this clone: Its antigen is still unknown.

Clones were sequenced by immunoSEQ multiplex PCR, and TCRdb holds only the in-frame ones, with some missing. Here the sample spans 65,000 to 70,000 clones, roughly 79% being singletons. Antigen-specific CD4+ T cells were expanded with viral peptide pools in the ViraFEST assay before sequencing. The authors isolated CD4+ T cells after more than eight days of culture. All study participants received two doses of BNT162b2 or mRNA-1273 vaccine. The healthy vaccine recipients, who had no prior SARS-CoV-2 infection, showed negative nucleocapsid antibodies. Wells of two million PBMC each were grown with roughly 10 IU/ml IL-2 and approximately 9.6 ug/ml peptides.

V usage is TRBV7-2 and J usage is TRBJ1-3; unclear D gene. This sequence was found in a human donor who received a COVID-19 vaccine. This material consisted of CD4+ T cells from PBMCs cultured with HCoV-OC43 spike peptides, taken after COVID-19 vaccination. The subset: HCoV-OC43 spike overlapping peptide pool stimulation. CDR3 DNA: TGTGCCAGCAGCTTAGGCTGGGCAGGAAACACCATATATTTT. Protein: CASSLGWAGNTIYF.